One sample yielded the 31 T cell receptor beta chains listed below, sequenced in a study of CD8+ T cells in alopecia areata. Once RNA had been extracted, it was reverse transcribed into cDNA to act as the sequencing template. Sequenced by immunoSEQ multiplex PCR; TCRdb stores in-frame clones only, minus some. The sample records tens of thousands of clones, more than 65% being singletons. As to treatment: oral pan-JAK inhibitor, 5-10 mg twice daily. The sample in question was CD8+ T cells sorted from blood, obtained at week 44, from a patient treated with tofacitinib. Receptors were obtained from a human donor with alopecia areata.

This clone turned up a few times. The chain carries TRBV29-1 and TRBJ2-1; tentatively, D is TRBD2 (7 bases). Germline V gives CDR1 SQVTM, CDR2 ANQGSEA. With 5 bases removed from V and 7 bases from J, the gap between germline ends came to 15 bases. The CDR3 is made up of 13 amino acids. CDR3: CSVLGGEENEQFF. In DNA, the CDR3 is TGCAGCGTTTTAGGGGGGGAGGAAAATGAGCAGTTCTTC.

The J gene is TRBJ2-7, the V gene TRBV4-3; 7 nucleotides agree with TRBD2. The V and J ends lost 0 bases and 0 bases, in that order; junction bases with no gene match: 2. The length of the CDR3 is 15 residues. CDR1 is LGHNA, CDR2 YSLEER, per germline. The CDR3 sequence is CASSQDQRGSYEQYF. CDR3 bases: TGCGCCAGCAGCCAAGATCAGCGGGGCTCCTACGAGCAGTACTTC.

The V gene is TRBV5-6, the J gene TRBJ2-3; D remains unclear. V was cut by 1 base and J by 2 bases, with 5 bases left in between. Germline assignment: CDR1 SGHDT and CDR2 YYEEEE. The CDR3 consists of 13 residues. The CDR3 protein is CASSLPHTDTQYF. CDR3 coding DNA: TGTGCCAGCAGCTTGCCACACACAGATACGCAGTATTTT.

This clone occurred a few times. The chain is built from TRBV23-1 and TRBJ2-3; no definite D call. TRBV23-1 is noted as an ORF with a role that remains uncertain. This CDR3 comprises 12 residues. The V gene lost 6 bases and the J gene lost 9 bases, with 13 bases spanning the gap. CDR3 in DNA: TGCGCCAGCAGGAGTCAACGAGGAACGCAGTATTTT. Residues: CASRSQRGTQYF.

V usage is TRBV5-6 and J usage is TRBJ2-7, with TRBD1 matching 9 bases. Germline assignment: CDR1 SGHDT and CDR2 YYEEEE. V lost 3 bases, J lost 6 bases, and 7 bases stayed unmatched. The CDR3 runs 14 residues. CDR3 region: CASSSNRGLSEQYF. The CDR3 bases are TGTGCCAGCAGCTCTAACAGGGGGCTAAGCGAGCAGTACTTC.

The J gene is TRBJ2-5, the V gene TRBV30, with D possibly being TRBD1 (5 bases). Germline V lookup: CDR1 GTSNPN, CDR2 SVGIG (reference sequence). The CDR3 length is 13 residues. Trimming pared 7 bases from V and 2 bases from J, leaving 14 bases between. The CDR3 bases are TGTGCCTCCCAAGACAGTTCACAAGAGACCCAGTACTTC. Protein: CASQDSSQETQYF.

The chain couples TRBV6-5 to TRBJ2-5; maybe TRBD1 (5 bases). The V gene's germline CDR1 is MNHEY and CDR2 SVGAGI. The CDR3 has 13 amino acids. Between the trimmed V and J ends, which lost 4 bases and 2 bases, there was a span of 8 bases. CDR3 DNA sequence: TGTGCCAGCAGTTCGACAGAGCAAGAGACCCAGTACTTC. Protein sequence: CASSSTEQETQYF.

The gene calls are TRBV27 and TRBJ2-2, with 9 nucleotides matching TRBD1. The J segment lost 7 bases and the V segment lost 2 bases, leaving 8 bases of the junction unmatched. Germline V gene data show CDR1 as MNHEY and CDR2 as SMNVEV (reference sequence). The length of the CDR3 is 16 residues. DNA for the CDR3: TGTGCCAGCAGTTTAACCGGGACAGGGCGAGGCGGGGAGCTGTTTTTT. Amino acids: CASSLTGTGRGGELFF.

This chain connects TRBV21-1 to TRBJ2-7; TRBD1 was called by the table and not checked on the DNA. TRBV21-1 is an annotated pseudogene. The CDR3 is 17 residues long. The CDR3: CASREADRRREDYEQYF. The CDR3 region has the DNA TGTGCCAGCAGAGAGGCGGACAGGCGGAGGGAGGACTACGAGCAGTACTTC.

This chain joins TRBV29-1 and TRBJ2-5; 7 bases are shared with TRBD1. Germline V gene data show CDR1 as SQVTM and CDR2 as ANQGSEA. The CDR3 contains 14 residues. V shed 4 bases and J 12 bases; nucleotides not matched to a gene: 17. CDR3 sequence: CSVGRATSTGAEYF. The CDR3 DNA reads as TGCAGCGTTGGACGAGCCACCTCCACAGGGGCCGAGTACTTC.

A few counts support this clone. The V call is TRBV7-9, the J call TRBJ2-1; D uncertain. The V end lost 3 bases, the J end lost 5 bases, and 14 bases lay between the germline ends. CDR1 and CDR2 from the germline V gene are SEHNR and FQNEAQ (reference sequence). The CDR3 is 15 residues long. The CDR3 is CASSFSHRWDNEQFF. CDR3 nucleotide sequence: TGTGCCAGCAGCTTTAGTCATCGTTGGGACAATGAGCAGTTCTTC.

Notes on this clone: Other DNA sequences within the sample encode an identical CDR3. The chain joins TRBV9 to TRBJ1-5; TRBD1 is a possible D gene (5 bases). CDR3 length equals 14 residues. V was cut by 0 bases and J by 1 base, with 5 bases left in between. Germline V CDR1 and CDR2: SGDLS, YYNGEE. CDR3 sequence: CASSVGDSNQPQHF. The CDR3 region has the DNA TGTGCCAGCAGCGTAGGGGACAGCAATCAGCCCCAGCATTTT.

CDR3 loop: CASTPNLANYGYTF. The DNA of the CDR3 is TGTGCCAGTACCCCTAATCTCGCGAACTATGGCTACACCTTC. V usage is TRBV19 and J usage is TRBJ1-2; D is unclear. The V gene lost 7 bases and the J gene lost 2 bases, with 14 bases spanning the gap. The CDR3 runs to 14 residues. CDR1 is LNHDA and CDR2 is SQIVND in the germline V gene (reference sequence).

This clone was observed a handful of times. CDR3: CATSRGDRSLDEQFF. The DNA of the CDR3 is TGTGCCACCAGCAGAGGGGACAGGTCGTTGGATGAGCAGTTCTTC. This chain links TRBV15 with TRBJ2-1; 8 bases are a match to TRBD1. V was clipped by 1 base and J by 8 bases; unmatched bases: 7. The germline V gene has CDR1 LNHNV and CDR2 YYDKDF (reference sequence). The CDR3 runs 15 residues.

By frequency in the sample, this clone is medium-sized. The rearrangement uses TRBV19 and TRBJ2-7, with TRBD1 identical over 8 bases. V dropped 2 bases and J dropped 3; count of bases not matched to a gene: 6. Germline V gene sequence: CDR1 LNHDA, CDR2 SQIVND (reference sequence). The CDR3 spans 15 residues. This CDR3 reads CASSIWGTGYYEQYF. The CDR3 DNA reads TGTGCCAGTAGTATATGGGGGACAGGATACTACGAGCAGTACTTC.

In DNA, the CDR3 is TGTGCCTGGAGGGGGCAGGGTTACCTCCACTTT. This translates into CAWRGQGYLHF. The chain links TRBV30 to TRBJ1-6, with TRBD1 as a possible D gene (5 bases). CDR1 and CDR2 from the germline V gene are GTSNPN and SVGIG (reference sequence). V dropped 3 bases and J dropped 15 bases, with 12 bases sitting between them. This CDR3 comprises 11 residues.

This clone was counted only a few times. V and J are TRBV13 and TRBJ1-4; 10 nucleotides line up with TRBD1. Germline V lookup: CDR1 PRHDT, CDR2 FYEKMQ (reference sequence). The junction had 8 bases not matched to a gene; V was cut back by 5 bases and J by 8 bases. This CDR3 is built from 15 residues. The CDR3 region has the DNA TGTGCCAGCAGCCCATTCGGGACAGGGGACGAAAAACTGTTTTTT. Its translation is CASSPFGTGDEKLFF.

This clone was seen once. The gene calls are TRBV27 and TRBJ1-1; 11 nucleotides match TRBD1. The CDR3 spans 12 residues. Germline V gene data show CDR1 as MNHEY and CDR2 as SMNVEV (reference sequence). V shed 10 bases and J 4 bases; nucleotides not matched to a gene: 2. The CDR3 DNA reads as TGTGCCACGGGACAGGGGGGCACTGAAGCTTTCTTT. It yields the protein CATGQGGTEAFF.

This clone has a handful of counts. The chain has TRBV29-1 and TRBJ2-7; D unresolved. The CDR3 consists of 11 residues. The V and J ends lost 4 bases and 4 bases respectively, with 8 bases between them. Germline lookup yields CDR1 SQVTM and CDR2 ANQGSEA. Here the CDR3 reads CSVGVPYEQYF. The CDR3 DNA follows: TGCAGCGTTGGGGTTCCATACGAGCAGTACTTC.

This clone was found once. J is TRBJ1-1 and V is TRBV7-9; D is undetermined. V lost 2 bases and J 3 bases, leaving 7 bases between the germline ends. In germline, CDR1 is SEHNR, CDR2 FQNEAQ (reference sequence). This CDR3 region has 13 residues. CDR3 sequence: CASSLRHDTEAFF. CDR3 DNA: TGTGCCAGCAGCTTACGGCATGACACTGAAGCTTTCTTT.

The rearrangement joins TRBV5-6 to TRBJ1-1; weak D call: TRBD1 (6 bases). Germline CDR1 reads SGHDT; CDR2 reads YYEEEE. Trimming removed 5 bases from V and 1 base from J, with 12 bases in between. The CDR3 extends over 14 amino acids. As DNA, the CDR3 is TGTGCCAGCAGTTCCGGGACAAGGAACACTGAAGCTTTCTTT. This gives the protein CASSSGTRNTEAFF.

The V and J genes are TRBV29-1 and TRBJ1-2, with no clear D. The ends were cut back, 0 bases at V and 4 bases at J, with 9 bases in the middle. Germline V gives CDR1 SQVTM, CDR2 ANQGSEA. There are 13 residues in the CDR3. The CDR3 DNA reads TGCAGCGTTGAAGATCCTCCCAGCTATGGCTACACCTTC. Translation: CSVEDPPSYGYTF.

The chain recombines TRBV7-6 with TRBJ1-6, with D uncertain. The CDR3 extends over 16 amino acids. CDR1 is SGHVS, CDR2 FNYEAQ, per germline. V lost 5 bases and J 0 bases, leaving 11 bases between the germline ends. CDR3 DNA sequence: TGTGCCAGCAGCCCTACAGAGAGCTCCTATAATTCACCCCTCCACTTT. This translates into CASSPTESSYNSPLHF.

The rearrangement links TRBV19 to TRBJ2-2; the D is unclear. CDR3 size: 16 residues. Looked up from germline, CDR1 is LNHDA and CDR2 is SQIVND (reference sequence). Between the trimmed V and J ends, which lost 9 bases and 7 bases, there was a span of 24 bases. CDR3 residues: CASQREPLVVDGELFF. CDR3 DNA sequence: TGTGCCAGCCAACGCGAGCCTCTAGTCGTTGACGGGGAGCTGTTTTTT.

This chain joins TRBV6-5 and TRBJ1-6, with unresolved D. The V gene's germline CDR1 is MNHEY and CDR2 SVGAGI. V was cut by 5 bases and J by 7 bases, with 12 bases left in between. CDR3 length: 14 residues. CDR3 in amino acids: CASSQYSKNSPLHF. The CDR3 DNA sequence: TGTGCCAGCAGTCAATACAGCAAGAATTCACCCCTCCACTTT.

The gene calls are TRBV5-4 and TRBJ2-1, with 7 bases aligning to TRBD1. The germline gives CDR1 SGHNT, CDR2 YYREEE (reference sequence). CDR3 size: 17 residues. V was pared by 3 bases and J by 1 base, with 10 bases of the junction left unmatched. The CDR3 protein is CASSYETGKYSYNEQFF. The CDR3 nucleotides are TGTGCCAGCAGCTACGAGACAGGGAAATATTCCTACAATGAGCAGTTCTTC.

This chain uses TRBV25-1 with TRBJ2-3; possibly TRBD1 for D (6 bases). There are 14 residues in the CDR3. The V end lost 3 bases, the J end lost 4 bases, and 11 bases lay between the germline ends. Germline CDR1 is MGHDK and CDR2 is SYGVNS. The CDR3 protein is CASSERGSADTQYF. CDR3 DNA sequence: TGTGCCAGCAGTGAGAGGGGGTCGGCAGATACGCAGTATTTT. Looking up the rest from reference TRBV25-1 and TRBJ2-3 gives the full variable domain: EADIYQTPRYLVIGTGKKITLECSQTMGHDKMYWYQQDPGMELHLIHYSYGVNSTEKGDLSSESTVSRIRTEHFPLTLESARPSHTSQYLCASSERGSADTQYFGPGTRLTVL.

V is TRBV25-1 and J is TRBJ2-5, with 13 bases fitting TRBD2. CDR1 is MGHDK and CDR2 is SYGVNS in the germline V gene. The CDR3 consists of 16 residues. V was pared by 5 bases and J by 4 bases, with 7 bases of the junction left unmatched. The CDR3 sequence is CASSQGLAGIGETQYF. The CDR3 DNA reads TGTGCCAGCAGTCAGGGACTAGCGGGGATAGGAGAGACCCAGTACTTC.

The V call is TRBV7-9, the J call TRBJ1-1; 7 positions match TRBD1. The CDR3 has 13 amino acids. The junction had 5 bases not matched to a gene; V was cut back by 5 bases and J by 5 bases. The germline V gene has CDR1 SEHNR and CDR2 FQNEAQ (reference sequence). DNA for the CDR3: TGTGCCAGCAGCCCTGACAGGGTGACTGAAGCTTTCTTT. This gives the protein CASSPDRVTEAFF.

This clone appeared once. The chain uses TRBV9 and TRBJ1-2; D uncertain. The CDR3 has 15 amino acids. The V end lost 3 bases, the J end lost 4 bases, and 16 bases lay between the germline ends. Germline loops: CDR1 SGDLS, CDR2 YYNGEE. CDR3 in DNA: TGTGCCAGCAGCGAGACACAGTTACCCCTCTATGGCTACACCTTC. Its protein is CASSETQLPLYGYTF.

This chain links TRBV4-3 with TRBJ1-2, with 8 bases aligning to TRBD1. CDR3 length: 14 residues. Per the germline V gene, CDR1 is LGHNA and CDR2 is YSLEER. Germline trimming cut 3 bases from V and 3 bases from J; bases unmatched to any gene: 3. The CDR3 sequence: CASSQATGDYGYTF. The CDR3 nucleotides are TGCGCCAGCAGCCAGGCGACAGGGGACTATGGCTACACCTTC.